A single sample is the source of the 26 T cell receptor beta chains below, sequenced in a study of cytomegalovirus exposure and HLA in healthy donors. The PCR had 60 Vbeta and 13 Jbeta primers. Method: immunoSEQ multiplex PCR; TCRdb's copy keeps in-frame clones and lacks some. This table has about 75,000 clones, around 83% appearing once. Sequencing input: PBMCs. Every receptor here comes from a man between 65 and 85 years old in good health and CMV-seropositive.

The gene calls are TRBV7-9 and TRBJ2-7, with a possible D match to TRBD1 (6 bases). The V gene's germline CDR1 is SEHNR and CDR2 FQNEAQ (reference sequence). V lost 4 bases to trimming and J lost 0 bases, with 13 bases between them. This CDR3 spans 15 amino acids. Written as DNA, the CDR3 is TGTGCCAGCAGCTCGCCCCGGGACAACTCCTACGAGCAGTACTTC. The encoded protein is CASSSPRDNSYEQYF.

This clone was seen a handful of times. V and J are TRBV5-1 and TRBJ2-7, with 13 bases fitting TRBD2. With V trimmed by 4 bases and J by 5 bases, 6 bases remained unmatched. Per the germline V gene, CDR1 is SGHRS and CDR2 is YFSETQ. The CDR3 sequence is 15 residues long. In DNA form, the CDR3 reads TGCGCCAGCAGCACTGGACTAGCGGGAGCAAACGAGCAGTACTTC. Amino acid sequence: CASSTGLAGANEQYF.

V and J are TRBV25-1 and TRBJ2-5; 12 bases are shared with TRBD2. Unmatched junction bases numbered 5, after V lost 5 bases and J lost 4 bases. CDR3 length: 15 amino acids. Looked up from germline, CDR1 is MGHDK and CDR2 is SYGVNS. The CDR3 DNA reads TGTGCCAGCAGTTCACTAGCGGGGGGTCGAGAGACCCAGTACTTC. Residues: CASSSLAGGRETQYF.

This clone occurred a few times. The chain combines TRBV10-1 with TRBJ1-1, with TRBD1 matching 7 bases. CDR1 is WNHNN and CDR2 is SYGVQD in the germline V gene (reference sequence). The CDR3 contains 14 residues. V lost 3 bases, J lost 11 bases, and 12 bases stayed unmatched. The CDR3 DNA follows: TGCGCCAGCAGTGAAGGCGGACAGGCCGTACTCGCTTTCTTT. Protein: CASSEGGQAVLAFF.

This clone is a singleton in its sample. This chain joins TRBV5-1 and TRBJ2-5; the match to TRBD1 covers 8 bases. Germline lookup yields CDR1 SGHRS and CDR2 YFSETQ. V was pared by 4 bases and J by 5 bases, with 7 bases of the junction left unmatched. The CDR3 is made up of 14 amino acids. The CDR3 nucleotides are TGCGCCAGCAGCGCCGGACAGGGTAGGGAGACCCAGTACTTC. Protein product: CASSAGQGRETQYF.

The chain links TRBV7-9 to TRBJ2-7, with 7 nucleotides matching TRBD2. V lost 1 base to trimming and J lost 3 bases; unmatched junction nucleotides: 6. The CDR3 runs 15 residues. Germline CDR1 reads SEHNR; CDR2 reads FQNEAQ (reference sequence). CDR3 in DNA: TGTGCCAGCAGCTTAGATGGGCGGGGGTTCTACGAGCAGTACTTC. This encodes CASSLDGRGFYEQYF.

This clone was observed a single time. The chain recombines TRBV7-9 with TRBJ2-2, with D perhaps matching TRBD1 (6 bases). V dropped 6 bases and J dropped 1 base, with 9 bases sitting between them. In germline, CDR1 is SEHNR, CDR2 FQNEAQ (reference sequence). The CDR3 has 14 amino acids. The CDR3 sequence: CASSKGQNTGELFF. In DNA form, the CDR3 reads TGTGCCAGCAGTAAGGGACAGAACACCGGGGAGCTGTTTTTT.

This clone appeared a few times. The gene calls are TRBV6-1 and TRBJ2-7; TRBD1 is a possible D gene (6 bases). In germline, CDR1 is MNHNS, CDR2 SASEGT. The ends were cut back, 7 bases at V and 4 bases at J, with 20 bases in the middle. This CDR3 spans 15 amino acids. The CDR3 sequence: CASNLLQGSGYEQYF. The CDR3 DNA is TGTGCCAGCAACCTTCTCCAGGGGTCCGGATACGAGCAGTACTTC.

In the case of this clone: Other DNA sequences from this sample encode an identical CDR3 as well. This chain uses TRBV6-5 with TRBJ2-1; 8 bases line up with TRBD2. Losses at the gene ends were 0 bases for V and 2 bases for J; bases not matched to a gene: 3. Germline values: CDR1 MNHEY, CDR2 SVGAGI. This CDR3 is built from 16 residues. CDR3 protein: CASSYSGLATYNEQFF. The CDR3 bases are TGTGCCAGCAGTTACTCCGGACTAGCTACCTACAATGAGCAGTTCTTC.

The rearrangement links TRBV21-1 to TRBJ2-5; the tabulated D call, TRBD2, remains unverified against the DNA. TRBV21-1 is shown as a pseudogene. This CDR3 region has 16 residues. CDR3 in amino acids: CASSAPGLAEQETQYF. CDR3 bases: TGTGCCAGCAGCGCCCCGGGACTAGCAGAACAAGAGACCCAGTACTTC.

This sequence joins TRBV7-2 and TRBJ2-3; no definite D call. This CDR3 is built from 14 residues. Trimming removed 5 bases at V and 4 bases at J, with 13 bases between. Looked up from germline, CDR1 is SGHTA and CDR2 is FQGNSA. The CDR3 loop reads CASSPRKSPDTQYF. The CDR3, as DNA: TGTGCCAGCAGCCCAAGAAAGAGCCCAGATACGCAGTATTTT.

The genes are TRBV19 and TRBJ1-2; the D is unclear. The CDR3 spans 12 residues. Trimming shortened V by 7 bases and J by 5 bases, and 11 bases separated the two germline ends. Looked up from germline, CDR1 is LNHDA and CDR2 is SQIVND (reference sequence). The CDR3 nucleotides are TGTGCCAGTAAGCGCAGCGGATATGGCTACACCTTC. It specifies CASKRSGYGYTF. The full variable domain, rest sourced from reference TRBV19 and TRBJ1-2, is DGGITQSPKYLFRKEGQNVTLSCEQNLNHDAMYWYRQDPGQGLRLIYYSQIVNDFQKGDIAEGYSVSREKKESFPLTVTSAQKNPTAFYLCASKRSGYGYTFGSGTRLTVV.

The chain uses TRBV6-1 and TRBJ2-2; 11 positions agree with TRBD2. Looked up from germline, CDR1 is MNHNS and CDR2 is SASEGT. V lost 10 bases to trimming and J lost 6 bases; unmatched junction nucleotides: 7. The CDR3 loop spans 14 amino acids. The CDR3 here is CATTSGRWAGELFF. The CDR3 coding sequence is TGTGCCACAACTAGCGGGAGATGGGCCGGGGAGCTGTTTTTT.

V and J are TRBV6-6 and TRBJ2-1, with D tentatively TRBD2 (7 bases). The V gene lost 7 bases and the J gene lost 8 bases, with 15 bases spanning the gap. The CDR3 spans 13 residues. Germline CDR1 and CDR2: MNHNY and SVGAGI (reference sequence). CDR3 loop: CASTRGGVDEQFF. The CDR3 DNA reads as TGTGCCAGCACCCGAGGGGGGGTGGATGAGCAGTTCTTC.

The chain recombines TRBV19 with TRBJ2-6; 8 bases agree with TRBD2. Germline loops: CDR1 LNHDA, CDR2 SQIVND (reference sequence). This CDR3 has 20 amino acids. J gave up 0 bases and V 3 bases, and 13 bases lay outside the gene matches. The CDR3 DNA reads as TGTGCCAGTAGTATGTCGGGTATACGGGGGGGGAGCTCTGGGGCCAACGTCCTGACTTTC. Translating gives CASSMSGIRGGSSGANVLTF.

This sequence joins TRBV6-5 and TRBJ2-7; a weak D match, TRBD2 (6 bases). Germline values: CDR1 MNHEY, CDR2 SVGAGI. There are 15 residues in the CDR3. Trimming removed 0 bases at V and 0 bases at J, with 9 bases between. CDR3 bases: TGTGCCAGCAGTTACTCGAGGAGGGCCTCCTACGAGCAGTACTTC. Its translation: CASSYSRRASYEQYF.

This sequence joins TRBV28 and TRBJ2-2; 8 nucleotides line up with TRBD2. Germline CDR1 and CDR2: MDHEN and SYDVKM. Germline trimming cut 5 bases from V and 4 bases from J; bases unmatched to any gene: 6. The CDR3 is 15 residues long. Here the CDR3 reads CASSPSAGGTGELFF. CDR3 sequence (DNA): TGTGCCAGCAGTCCCTCGGCGGGAGGCACCGGGGAGCTGTTTTTT.

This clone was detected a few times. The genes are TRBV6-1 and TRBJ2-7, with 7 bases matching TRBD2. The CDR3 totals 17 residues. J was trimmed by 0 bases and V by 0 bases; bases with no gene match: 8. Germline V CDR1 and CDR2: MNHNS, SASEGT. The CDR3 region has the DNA TGTGCCAGCAGTGAAGCCCTAGCGGAATCATTCTCCTACGAGCAGTACTTC. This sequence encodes CASSEALAESFSYEQYF.

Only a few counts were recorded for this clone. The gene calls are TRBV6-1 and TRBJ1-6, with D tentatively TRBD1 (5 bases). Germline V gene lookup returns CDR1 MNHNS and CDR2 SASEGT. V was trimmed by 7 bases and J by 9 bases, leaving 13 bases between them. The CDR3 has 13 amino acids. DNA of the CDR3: TGTGCCAGCACTGGGACGGAGGGTTCACCCCTCCACTTT. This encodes CASTGTEGSPLHF.

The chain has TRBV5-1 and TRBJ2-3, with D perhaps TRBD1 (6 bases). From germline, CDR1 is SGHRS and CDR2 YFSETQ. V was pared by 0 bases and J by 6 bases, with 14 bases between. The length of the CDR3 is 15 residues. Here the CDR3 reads CASSLGQGNGDTQYF. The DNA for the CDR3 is TGCGCCAGCAGCTTGGGTCAGGGGAACGGGGATACGCAGTATTTT.

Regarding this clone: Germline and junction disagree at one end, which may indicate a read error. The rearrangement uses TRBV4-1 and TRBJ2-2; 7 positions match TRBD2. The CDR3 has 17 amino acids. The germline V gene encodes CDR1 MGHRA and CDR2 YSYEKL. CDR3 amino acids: CVSSPTGLFRGTGELFF. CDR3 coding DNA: TGCGTCAGCAGCCCGACGGGACTATTTCGAGGCACCGGGGAGCTGTTTTTT.

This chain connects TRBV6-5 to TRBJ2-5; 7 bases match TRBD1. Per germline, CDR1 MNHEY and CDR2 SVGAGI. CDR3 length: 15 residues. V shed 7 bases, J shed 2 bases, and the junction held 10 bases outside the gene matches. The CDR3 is CASITGRGSQETQYF. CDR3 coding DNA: TGTGCCAGCATTACCGGCAGGGGGAGTCAAGAGACCCAGTACTTC.

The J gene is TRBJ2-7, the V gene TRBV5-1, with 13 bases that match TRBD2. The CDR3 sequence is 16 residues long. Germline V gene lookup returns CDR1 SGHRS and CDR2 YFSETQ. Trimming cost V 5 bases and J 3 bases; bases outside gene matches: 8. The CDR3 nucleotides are TGCGCCAGCAGGCGGACTAGCGGGAGCGGAGGCTACGAGCAGTACTTC. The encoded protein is CASRRTSGSGGYEQYF.

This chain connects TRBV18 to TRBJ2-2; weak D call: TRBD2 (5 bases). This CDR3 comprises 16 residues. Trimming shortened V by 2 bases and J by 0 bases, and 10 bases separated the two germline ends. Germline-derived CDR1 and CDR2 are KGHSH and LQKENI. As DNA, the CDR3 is TGTGCCAGCTCACCAGGGCTAGCCGCGAACACCGGGGAGCTGTTTTTT. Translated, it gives CASSPGLAANTGELFF.

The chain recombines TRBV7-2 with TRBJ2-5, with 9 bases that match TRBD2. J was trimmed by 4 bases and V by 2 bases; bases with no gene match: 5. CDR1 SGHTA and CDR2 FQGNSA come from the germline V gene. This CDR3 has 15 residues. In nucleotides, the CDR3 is TGTGCCAGCAGCTTACGCGGGGGGGAAGGAGAGACCCAGTACTTC. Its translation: CASSLRGGEGETQYF.

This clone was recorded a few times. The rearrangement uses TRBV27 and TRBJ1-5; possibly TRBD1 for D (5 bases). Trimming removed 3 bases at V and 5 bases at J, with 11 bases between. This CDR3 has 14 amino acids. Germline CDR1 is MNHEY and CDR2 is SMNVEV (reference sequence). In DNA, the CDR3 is TGTGCCAGCAGTTTCGGGGGTTCGGATCAGCCCCAGCATTTT. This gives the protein CASSFGGSDQPQHF.